This T cell receptor (beta chain) is from a study of T cell repertoires in cytomegalovirus infection. For the study at large: As its CMV epitopes, the study selected recently identified HLA-C-restricted and well-studied HLA-B-restricted targets. Indications came from public TCR beta signatures; they pointed to CMV infection and to a matching HLA type.

The CDR3 sequence is 16 residues long. Germline CDR1 LGHNA, CDR2 YSLEER. The V and J ends lost 0 bases and 0 bases respectively, with 9 bases between them. TCRdb called the reads again in MiXCR, with one record for every CDR3 protein. The repertoire includes approximately 49,000 distinct CDR3 sequences, roughly 20% of them detected once, and approximately 26% sits in the top ten. Study conclusions and caveats: Based on cumulative public TCR beta family frequency, carriers of CMV plus the relevant HLA were identified. CMV-specific HLA-C-restricted TCR beta clonotypes dominated the ex vivo response.

This clonotype was recorded a few times. Its target is unknown. The sequence derives from a human donor in good health (CMV status not recorded). Some clones in this sample may be carry-over from other donors' samples. The material was CD8+ T cells from cultured PBMCs, obtained from culture after CMV antigen stimulation. The chain combines TRBV4-3 with TRBJ1-3; D unresolved. The CDR3 is CASSQELVSSGNTIYF. The CDR3 DNA is TGCGCCAGCAGCCAAGAGCTGGTCAGCTCTGGAAACACCATATATTTT.